These 8 T cell receptor beta chains came from one sample sequenced in a study of T-cell memory formation after mild COVID-19. TCRdb independently ran MiXCR on the 5' RACE reads; one entry per CDR3 protein. Among fewer than 200,000 distinct CDR3 sequences listed, around 18% were seen once. The sample taken for sequencing was PBMCs or a T cell subset sorted from them (not recorded which). These receptors were taken from a man between 18 and 29 years old who had mild COVID-19 (a few samples of this study predate the infection). Cell type and time point are not known.

The sample holds one count of this clonotype. This chain connects TRBV12-3 or TRBV12-4 to TRBJ2-7; 11 nucleotides match TRBD2. The CDR3 extends over 15 amino acids. V dropped 5 bases and J dropped 7; count of bases not matched to a gene: 10. CDR3 amino acids: CASSVGLAVPREQYF. The CDR3, as DNA: TGTGCCAGCAGTGTGGGACTAGCGGTCCCTAGGGAGCAGTACTTC.

This clonotype was seen a few times. The J gene is TRBJ1-2, the V gene TRBV18; no definite D call. The CDR3 has 13 residues. V was shortened by 6 bases and J by 8 bases, with 16 bases between the two germline ends. Germline CDR1 and CDR2: KGHSH and LQKENI. In DNA form, the CDR3 reads TGTGCCAGCTCCTCCGCGGGATCGAGCGGCTACACCTTC. Residues: CASSSAGSSGYTF.

This chain uses TRBV18 with TRBJ1-5, with D perhaps TRBD1 (5 bases). The CDR3 loop spans 14 amino acids. Trimming cost V 4 bases and J 1 base, with 8 bases left between them. Germline V gene lookup returns CDR1 KGHSH and CDR2 LQKENI. In DNA, the CDR3 is TGTGCCAGCTCACAGGGGTTAAGCAATCAGCCCCAGCATTTT. Translated, it gives CASSQGLSNQPQHF.

This clonotype showed up many times. V is TRBV7-2 and J is TRBJ2-3; D may match TRBD1 or TRBD2 (6 bases each). V dropped 6 bases and J dropped 4 bases, with 14 bases sitting between them. Germline V CDR1 and CDR2: SGHTA, FQGNSA. This CDR3 has 14 residues. Here the CDR3 DNA reads TGTGCCAGCAGTCCGGGGGCAGGGGCAGATACGCAGTATTTT. Translation: CASSPGAGADTQYF.

This clonotype showed up just a few times. V and J are TRBV4-2 and TRBJ1-6; 8 bases match TRBD1. With V trimmed by 3 bases and J by 0 bases, 4 bases remained unmatched. CDR1 and CDR2 from the germline V gene are LGHNA and YNFKEQ. This CDR3 spans 17 amino acids. CDR3 coding DNA: TGTGCCAGCAGCCATCTGACAGGGGACTCCTATAATTCACCCCTCCACTTT. Translated: CASSHLTGDSYNSPLHF.

The gene calls are TRBV20-1 and TRBJ1-3, with a tentative D call TRBD1 (5 bases). Germline CDR1 is DFQATT and CDR2 is SNEGSKA (reference sequence). The CDR3 has 15 residues. The V and J ends lost 5 bases and 0 bases respectively, with 14 bases between them. CDR3 DNA sequence: TGCAGTGCTCTTGACGGGGGACTCTCTGGAAACACCATATATTTT. As protein: CSALDGGLSGNTIYF.

This clonotype was observed a few times. This chain joins TRBV7-2 and TRBJ2-1, with TRBD1 as a possible D gene (6 bases). The V and J ends lost 5 bases and 10 bases respectively, with 15 bases between them. The CDR3 sequence is 13 residues long. Germline V gene lookup returns CDR1 SGHTA and CDR2 FQGNSA. CDR3 in DNA: TGTGCCAGCAGCCCGAGGGGGTTGGAGGAGCAGTTCTTC. Translated, it gives CASSPRGLEEQFF.

This clonotype was recorded a few times. The chain is built from TRBV24-1 and TRBJ2-1; D is possibly TRBD2 (5 bases). V was trimmed by 4 bases and J by 5 bases, leaving 17 bases between them. CDR1 is KGHDR and CDR2 is SFDVKD in the germline V gene. The CDR3 consists of 16 residues. DNA for the CDR3: TGTGCCACCAGTGACCCGTCTGGACTGGTTGACAATGAGCAGTTCTTC. Protein product: CATSDPSGLVDNEQFF.